The entry below gives a single T cell receptor beta chain sequence along with its context. Its specificity is unknown. Included in the TCR beta cDNA libraries were unique molecular identifiers. TCRdb re-derived calls from the PCR reads in MiXCR, one entry per CDR3 protein. The profile shows roughly 150,000 distinct CDR3 sequences, roughly 40% of them singletons. This entry comes from a study of post-analysis software for immune sequencing data. Study information: Progressive-relapsing, secondary progressive and relapsing-remitting multiple sclerosis were among the disease courses included.

This CDR3 region has 15 residues. V was trimmed by 6 bases and J by 4 bases, leaving 18 bases between them. Study-wide findings and caveats: Strong co-clustering by F measure linked samples that shared a preparation batch. About 5 TRBV segments occurring more often in patients than controls included TRBV5-6, TRBV5-1 and TRBV20-1. For normalized Chao1 diversity, multiple sclerosis patients scored significantly lower than controls did.

The specimen was blood, collected after autologous hematopoietic stem cell transplantation. The chain couples TRBV12-3 or TRBV12-4 to TRBJ1-2; no clear D gene. This receptor was obtained from a girl aged 5-17 years with multiple sclerosis. The CDR3 loop is CASSQEGNQGYGYTF. CDR3 nucleotide sequence: TGTGCCAGCAGCCAAGAGGGAAACCAAGGCTATGGCTACACCTTC.